This T cell receptor (beta chain) was identified during a study of early T cells in non-severe SARS-CoV-2 infection. Study overall: Sequencing used unsorted whole-blood bulk RNA, so chains lack pairing.

Individual cDNA molecules received unique molecular identifiers. One entry per CDR3 protein results from TCRdb running MiXCR on the 5' RACE reads. Here the sample spans fewer than 65,000 distinct CDR3 sequences, 8.5% to 12% being singletons. The study's findings and limits: The matching step, a VDJdb search, favored anti-spike CD8 responses and missed private and CD4 specificities.

This CDR3 has 16 residues. The germline V gene has CDR1 MRHNA and CDR2 SNTAGT. In its sample, this clonotype was seen a few times. Its cognate antigen is unknown. Compared with germline, one end of the junction differs, possibly owing to a read error. The clonotype comes from an adult who was a healthcare worker with PCR-confirmed SARS-CoV-2 infection or an uninfected control (not recorded which). The sample comprised whole blood. The chain combines TRBV6-4 with TRBJ2-1; 12 bases match TRBD2. CDR3: CVSSDSGTSGYNEQFF. The CDR3, as DNA: TGTGTCAGCAGTGACTCGGGGACTAGCGGGTACAATGAGCAGTTCTTC.